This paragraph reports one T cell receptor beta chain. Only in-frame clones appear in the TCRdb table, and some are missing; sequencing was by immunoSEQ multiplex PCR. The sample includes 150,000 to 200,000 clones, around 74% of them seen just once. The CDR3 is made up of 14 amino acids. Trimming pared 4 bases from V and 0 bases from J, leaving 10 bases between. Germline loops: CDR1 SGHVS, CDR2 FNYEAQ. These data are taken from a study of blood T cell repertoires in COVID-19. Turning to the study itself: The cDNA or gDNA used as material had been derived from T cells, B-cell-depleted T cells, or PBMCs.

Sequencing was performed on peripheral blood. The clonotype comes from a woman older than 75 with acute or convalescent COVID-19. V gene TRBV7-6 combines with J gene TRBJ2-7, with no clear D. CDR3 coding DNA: TGTGCCAGCAGCTCCCCCACAAGCTCCTACGAGCAGTACTTC. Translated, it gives CASSSPTSSYEQYF.